The 16 T cell receptor beta chains listed next were all sequenced from one sample in a study of Graves' ophthalmopathy and Graves' hyperthyroidism. RNA transcripts were the source from which TCR beta CDR3 regions were amplified. Investigators did first-round RT-PCR with HTBI primers, then second-round multiplex PCR. MiXCR was run by TCRdb on the multiplex PCR reads, yielding one entry per CDR3 protein. The data show around 1.1 million distinct CDR3 sequences, about 35% seen once. Material: peripheral blood or thyroid tissue (not recorded which). The receptors come from an adult man with Graves' hyperthyroidism.

The V gene is TRBV7-3, the J gene TRBJ1-4; D is undetermined. In germline, CDR1 is SGHTA, CDR2 FQGTGA. CDR3 size: 15 residues. V dropped 5 bases and J dropped 8 bases, with 18 bases sitting between them. The CDR3: CASSHGSSGKEKLFF. The CDR3 bases are TGTGCCAGCAGCCACGGATCTAGCGGGAAGGAAAAACTGTTTTTT.

This chain uses TRBV6-5 with TRBJ2-7; unclear D gene. The CDR3 runs to 12 residues. The V end was cut by 3 bases, the J end by 2 bases, with 5 bases between. Germline V lookup: CDR1 MNHEY, CDR2 SVGAGI. CDR3 DNA: TGTGCCAGCAGTTATACTACCTACGAGCAGTACTTC. Translating gives CASSYTTYEQYF.

This chain links TRBV7-9 with TRBJ2-7; 7 positions match TRBD1. V shed 3 bases, J shed 6 bases, and the junction held 2 bases outside the gene matches. Looked up from germline, CDR1 is SEHNR and CDR2 is FQNEAQ (reference sequence). The CDR3 runs to 12 residues. The CDR3 DNA reads as TGTGCCAGCAGCTTTGACAGGGTCGAGCAGTACTTC. Amino acids: CASSFDRVEQYF.

This clonotype occurred many times. This rearrangement joins TRBV5-1 to TRBJ2-2; 7 bases line up with TRBD1. The CDR3 length is 17 residues. After removal of 4 bases from V and 1 base from J, the junction contained 10 bases not matched to a gene. CDR1 and CDR2 from the germline V gene are SGHRS and YFSETQ. DNA for the CDR3: TGCGCCAGCAGCCGCGGAACAGGGGAACGGAACACCGGGGAGCTGTTTTTT. Encoded protein: CASSRGTGERNTGELFF.

In the case of this clonotype: A much larger clone lies one base from this, so it may be a read error. This rearrangement joins TRBV7-2 to TRBJ2-5; no firm D call. This CDR3 has 12 residues. From germline, CDR1 is SGHTA and CDR2 FQGNSA. V lost 4 bases to trimming and J lost 3 bases, with 6 bases between them. CDR3 coding DNA: TGTGCCAGCAGCTGGACCAAAGAGACCCAGTACTTC. It encodes CASSWTKETQYF.

The chain joins TRBV7-2 to TRBJ1-2; 10 bases are a match to TRBD1. CDR3 length: 14 residues. V was pared by 5 bases and J by 4 bases, with 4 bases of the junction left unmatched. The V gene's germline CDR1 is SGHTA and CDR2 FQGNSA. In nucleotides, the CDR3 is TGTGCCAGCAGCGAGGACAGGGGGGGCTATGGCTACACCTTC. Its protein product is CASSEDRGGYGYTF. The entire variable domain, with the rest obtained from reference TRBV7-2 and TRBJ1-2, is as follows: GAGVSQSPSNKVTEKGKDVELRCDPISGHTALYWYRQSLGQGLEFLIYFQGNSAPDKSGLPSDRFSAERTGGSVSTLTIQRTQQEDSAVYLCASSEDRGGYGYTFGSGTRLTVV.

This clonotype was detected many times. The CDR3 DNA is TGTGCCAGCAGCTTAGGTTGGCGGCAGGGGCGGAACGAGCAGTACTTC. Protein product: CASSLGWRQGRNEQYF. J is TRBJ2-7 and V is TRBV7-9; D is possibly TRBD1 (6 bases). Trimming removed 1 base from V and 5 bases from J, with 18 bases in between. Germline values: CDR1 SEHNR, CDR2 FQNEAQ (reference sequence). The CDR3 sequence is 16 residues long.

CDR3 sequence (DNA): TGTGCCAGCAGTGAATTATTCGGGTCTGAAGCTTTCTTT. Its protein product is CASSELFGSEAFF. J is TRBJ1-1 and V is TRBV25-1; no definite D call. Trimming stripped 1 base from V and 6 bases from J, with 9 bases between. CDR1 and CDR2 (germline): MGHDK, SYGVNS. The CDR3 is made up of 13 amino acids.

This clonotype was observed at least ten times. The chain recombines TRBV29-1 with TRBJ1-2, with D possibly matching TRBD1 (5 bases). Per germline, CDR1 SQVTM and CDR2 ANQGSEA. This CDR3 spans 14 amino acids. Between the trimmed V and J ends, which lost 3 bases and 4 bases, there was a span of 15 bases. The CDR3 bases are TGCAGCGTTGATGGGGGAGGACGGTTCTATGGCTACACCTTC. Amino acids: CSVDGGGRFYGYTF.

This clonotype appeared a few times. The chain employs TRBV12-3 or TRBV12-4 and TRBJ1-1, with unresolved D. The V gene lost 4 bases and the J gene lost 2 bases, with 11 bases spanning the gap. CDR3 length equals 14 residues. The CDR3 region has the DNA TGTGCCAGCAGTTCCCCCCCCCTTAACACTGAAGCTTTCTTT. Translation: CASSSPPLNTEAFF.

Many counts were recorded for this clonotype. V and J are TRBV29-1 and TRBJ1-2; 10 bases line up with TRBD1. The CDR3 totals 12 residues. Per the germline V gene, CDR1 is SQVTM and CDR2 is ANQGSEA. V gave up 7 bases and J gave up 6 bases; unmatched junction bases: 5. CDR3 sequence reads: CSGGTGVNGYTF. The CDR3 DNA reads TGCAGCGGCGGGACAGGGGTAAATGGCTACACCTTC. Complete variable domain (other parts from reference TRBV29-1 and TRBJ1-2): SAVISQKPSRDICQRGTSLTIQCQVDSQVTMMFWYRQQPGQSLTLIATANQGSEATYESGFVIDKFPISRPNLTFSTLTVSNMSPEDSSIYLCSGGTGVNGYTFGSGTRLTVV.

There are many counts of this clonotype. This chain joins TRBV11-2 and TRBJ2-7, with D perhaps being TRBD1 or TRBD2 (6 bases each). This CDR3 contains 16 residues. In germline, CDR1 is SGHAT, CDR2 FQNNGV. Trimming stripped 1 base from V and 4 bases from J, with 17 bases between. The CDR3 DNA reads TGTGCCAGCAGCTTAGCGACAGGACTAAAAATATACGAGCAGTACTTC. Translation: CASSLATGLKIYEQYF.

This clonotype appeared many times. V usage is TRBV9 and J usage is TRBJ1-1; a weak D match, TRBD1 (6 bases). Germline loops: CDR1 SGDLS, CDR2 YYNGEE. V lost 5 bases and J lost 1, with 21 bases in between. The CDR3 consists of 17 residues. The CDR3 here is CASSDESWGQANTEAFF. CDR3 in DNA: TGTGCCAGCAGTGACGAATCCTGGGGACAAGCGAACACTGAAGCTTTCTTT.

This clonotype showed up many times. The chain has TRBV2 and TRBJ2-6, with D possibly called TRBD1 or TRBD2 (6 bases each). V was pared by 2 bases and J by 0 bases, with 11 bases between. Germline CDR1 reads SNHLY; CDR2 reads FYNNEI. This CDR3 is 17 amino acids long. DNA for the CDR3: TGTGCCAGCAGTGAAAGGGGGGCCGACTCTGGGGCCAACGTCCTGACTTTC. This translates into CASSERGADSGANVLTF.

The chain joins TRBV7-8 to TRBJ2-7; TRBD2 matches at 9 bases. This CDR3 spans 18 amino acids. Losses at the gene ends were 3 bases for V and 2 bases for J; bases not matched to a gene: 14. Germline-derived CDR1 and CDR2 are SGHVS and FQNEAQ. The DNA of the CDR3 is TGTGCCAGCAGCTTGGAGAGGCGGGAGGGCCTAATGGCCTACGAGCAGTACTTC. Translation: CASSLERREGLMAYEQYF.

The chain combines TRBV7-9 with TRBJ1-2; D unresolved. The CDR3 spans 11 residues. V was trimmed by 5 bases and J by 5 bases, leaving 6 bases between them. Germline V CDR1 and CDR2: SEHNR, FQNEAQ (reference sequence). This CDR3 reads CASSKPYGYTF. The CDR3 DNA reads as TGTGCCAGCAGCAAACCATATGGCTACACCTTC.